These T cell receptor beta chains were read from a single sample in a study of shared clonotypes between healthy human individuals. The assay was immunoSEQ multiplex PCR, and TCRdb's table has in-frame clones only and misses some. In the table there are 2 million to 2.5 million clones, 93% of which are singletons. The sequenced material came from naive CD4+ T cells from PBMCs. These TCRs come from a man between 18 and 35 years old in good health. Some clones in this sample may be carry-over from other donors' samples. The CDR3 runs from the conserved cysteine through the conserved F or W. Each record gives: D gene, V gene, J gene, clone size, CDR3 protein, CDR3 DNA. D genes are given only for firm matches. A row's size may be missing; if present it is once, few, many or a size class.

d_call: -; v_call: TRBV7-3; j_call: TRBJ2-3; clone_size: -; cdr3_aa: CASSFSSTDTQYF; cdr3_nt: TGTGCCAGCAGCTTCTCTAGCACAGATACGCAGTATTTT
d_call: -; v_call: TRBV4-2; j_call: TRBJ2-1; clone_size: once; cdr3_aa: CASSQVPLGSRNEQFF; cdr3_nt: TGTGCCAGCAGCCAAGTTCCCCTCGGGAGTAGAAATGAGCAGTTCTTC
d_call: -; v_call: TRBV29-1; j_call: TRBJ1-1; clone_size: -; cdr3_aa: CSVELSVNTEAFF; cdr3_nt: TGCAGCGTTGAATTATCGGTGAACACTGAAGCTTTCTTT
d_call: -; v_call: TRBV19; j_call: TRBJ2-6; clone_size: once; cdr3_aa: CASSARGSGANVLTF; cdr3_nt: TGTGCCAGTAGTGCCAGGGGATCTGGGGCCAACGTCCTGACTTTC
d_call: -; v_call: TRBV2; j_call: TRBJ2-3; clone_size: -; cdr3_aa: CASSEMVGGDTQYF; cdr3_nt: TGTGCCAGCAGTGAGATGGTCGGGGGAGATACGCAGTATTTT
d_call: -; v_call: TRBV1; j_call: TRBJ2-3; clone_size: once; cdr3_aa: CTSCRGTSGIARPDTQYF; cdr3_nt: TGCACCAGCTGCCGCGGGACTAGCGGGATCGCCCGCCCAGATACGCAGTATTTT
d_call: -; v_call: TRBV5-3; j_call: TRBJ1-5; clone_size: -; cdr3_aa: CARSACWGEGNQPQHF; cdr3_nt: TGTGCCAGAAGCGCTTGCTGGGGTGAGGGGAATCAGCCCCAGCATTTT
d_call: -; v_call: TRBV5-1; j_call: TRBJ1-2; clone_size: -; cdr3_aa: CASSLGRLYGYTF; cdr3_nt: TGCGCCAGCAGCCTGGGCCGACTCTATGGCTACACCTTC
d_call: -; v_call: TRBV28; j_call: TRBJ2-7; clone_size: -; cdr3_aa: CASSSALYEQYF; cdr3_nt: TGTGCCAGCAGTTCGGCTCTATACGAGCAGTACTTC
d_call: TRBD2; v_call: TRBV7-6; j_call: TRBJ2-3; clone_size: -; cdr3_aa: CASSLSGRGEADTQYF; cdr3_nt: TGTGCCAGCAGCTTATCAGGGAGGGGTGAGGCAGATACGCAGTATTTT
d_call: -; v_call: TRBV7-3; j_call: TRBJ2-3; clone_size: -; cdr3_aa: CASSYTGDTQYF; cdr3_nt: TGTGCCAGCAGCTATACGGGAGATACGCAGTATTTT
d_call: -; v_call: TRBV28; j_call: TRBJ2-7; clone_size: -; cdr3_aa: CASSLSGEQYF; cdr3_nt: TGTGCCAGCAGTTTATCTGGGGAGCAGTACTTC
d_call: -; v_call: TRBV11-2; j_call: TRBJ2-3; clone_size: -; cdr3_aa: CASSLRAFLPSTDTQYF; cdr3_nt: TGTGCCAGCAGCTTAAGGGCTTTTCTTCCTAGCACAGATACGCAGTATTTT
d_call: -; v_call: TRBV29-1; j_call: TRBJ2-3; clone_size: once; cdr3_aa: CSVTRGPGGTDTQYF; cdr3_nt: TGCAGCGTGACGAGAGGGCCGGGGGGCACAGATACGCAGTATTTT
d_call: -; v_call: TRBV9; j_call: TRBJ2-1; clone_size: -; cdr3_aa: CASSAGPTVYNEQFF; cdr3_nt: TGTGCCAGCAGCGCCGGACCGACGGTTTACAATGAGCAGTTCTTC
d_call: -; v_call: TRBV30; j_call: TRBJ1-2; clone_size: -; cdr3_aa: CAWSVSGSGYTF; cdr3_nt: TGTGCCTGGAGTGTATCCGGCAGTGGCTACACCTTC
d_call: TRBD1; v_call: TRBV7-3; j_call: TRBJ2-5; clone_size: -; cdr3_aa: CASSLAGTGGETQYF; cdr3_nt: TGTGCCAGCAGCTTGGCCGGGACAGGGGGGGAGACCCAGTACTTC
d_call: TRBD2; v_call: TRBV5-1; j_call: TRBJ2-1; clone_size: -; cdr3_aa: CASRVREATYNEQFF; cdr3_nt: TGCGCCAGCAGGGTGCGGGAGGCGACCTACAATGAGCAGTTCTTC
d_call: -; v_call: TRBV9; j_call: TRBJ2-1; clone_size: -; cdr3_aa: CASSGGTYNEQFF; cdr3_nt: TGTGCCAGCAGCGGCGGGACCTACAATGAGCAGTTCTTC
d_call: TRBD2; v_call: TRBV28; j_call: TRBJ2-1; clone_size: -; cdr3_aa: CASRSSAGVFLNEQFF; cdr3_nt: TGTGCCAGCCGTTCCTCGGCGGGAGTTTTTCTCAATGAGCAGTTCTTC
d_call: -; v_call: TRBV10-3; j_call: TRBJ2-3; clone_size: -; cdr3_aa: CASRAQAQGTDTQYF; cdr3_nt: TGTGCCTCCCGTGCACAGGCTCAGGGCACAGATACGCAGTATTTT
d_call: -; v_call: TRBV9; j_call: TRBJ2-1; clone_size: -; cdr3_aa: CASSGPPGLGTNEQFF; cdr3_nt: TGTGCCAGCAGCGGCCCACCGGGACTGGGGACAAATGAGCAGTTCTTC
d_call: TRBD1; v_call: TRBV19; j_call: TRBJ2-1; clone_size: -; cdr3_aa: CASSTQGAIYNEQFF; cdr3_nt: TGTGCCAGTAGTACCCAGGGGGCGATCTACAATGAGCAGTTCTTC
d_call: -; v_call: TRBV5-1; j_call: TRBJ1-5; clone_size: -; cdr3_aa: CASSFGPLSNQPQHF; cdr3_nt: TGCGCCAGCAGCTTTGGACCCTTAAGCAATCAGCCCCAGCATTTT
d_call: -; v_call: TRBV5-6; j_call: TRBJ2-6; clone_size: -; cdr3_aa: CASSLGAFSGANVLTF; cdr3_nt: TGTGCCAGCAGCCTTGGGGCCTTCTCTGGGGCCAACGTCCTGACTTTC
d_call: TRBD2; v_call: TRBV6-1; j_call: TRBJ2-2; clone_size: -; cdr3_aa: CASGELAGVAGELFF; cdr3_nt: TGTGCCAGCGGAGAACTAGCGGGAGTCGCCGGGGAGCTGTTTTTT
d_call: TRBD2; v_call: TRBV27; j_call: TRBJ2-7; clone_size: -; cdr3_aa: CASSLSGPLAGGSFYEQYF; cdr3_nt: TGTGCCAGCAGTTTATCCGGCCCCTTAGCGGGAGGGAGCTTCTACGAGCAGTACTTC
d_call: -; v_call: TRBV2; j_call: TRBJ2-7; clone_size: -; cdr3_aa: CASSVDISYEQYF; cdr3_nt: TGTGCCAGCAGTGTGGATATCTCCTACGAGCAGTACTTC
d_call: -; v_call: TRBV28; j_call: TRBJ1-1; clone_size: -; cdr3_aa: CASSTMRRNTEAFF; cdr3_nt: TGTGCCAGCAGTACTATGCGTCGGAACACTGAAGCTTTCTTT
d_call: -; v_call: TRBV19; j_call: TRBJ1-1; clone_size: -; cdr3_aa: CASSISIMNTEAFF; cdr3_nt: TGTGCCAGTAGTATCAGTATTATGAACACTGAAGCTTTCTTT
d_call: -; v_call: TRBV5-1; j_call: TRBJ1-1; clone_size: -; cdr3_aa: CASSLGRSRVDTEAFF; cdr3_nt: TGCGCCAGCAGCTTGGGTCGTAGTCGAGTCGACACTGAAGCTTTCTTT
d_call: -; v_call: TRBV18; j_call: TRBJ1-1; clone_size: -; cdr3_aa: CASSLRLVPQMNTEAFF; cdr3_nt: TGTGCCAGCTCCCTAAGACTAGTCCCCCAGATGAACACTGAAGCTTTCTTT
d_call: -; v_call: TRBV7-9; j_call: TRBJ1-2; clone_size: -; cdr3_aa: CASSLSGPQNYGYTF; cdr3_nt: TGTGCCAGCAGCTTATCGGGACCCCAAAACTATGGCTACACCTTC
d_call: -; v_call: TRBV11-2; j_call: TRBJ2-3; clone_size: -; cdr3_aa: CAGSGGTDTQYF; cdr3_nt: TGTGCCGGCTCCGGGGGCACAGATACGCAGTATTTT
d_call: TRBD2; v_call: TRBV10-1; j_call: TRBJ2-3; clone_size: -; cdr3_aa: CASSESISGIAQYF; cdr3_nt: TGCGCCAGCAGTGAGTCGATTAGCGGGATCGCGCAGTATTTT